This is a list of T cell receptor beta chains from one sample in a study of CD4 and CD8 cells across lung adenocarcinoma regions. Via MiXCR, TCRdb re-called the PCR reads, giving one row per CDR3 protein. The sample has some 10,000 distinct CDR3 sequences, 45% to 60% seen once. Sample: CD8+ T cells from the margin of a lung tumor. The receptors were gathered from a male donor with lung adenocarcinoma. The CD4 and CD8 labels of this study may be unreliable. CDR3s include the opening cysteine and the closing phenylalanine or tryptophan. The D gene is left open where the match is weak. Size values are once, few and many counts, or a class for expanded clones, and some rows have none.

>TRBV6-1|TRBJ1-1|-|-
CASRLGTEAFF
TGTGCCAGCAGGCTGGGAACTGAAGCTTTCTTT
>TRBV6-1|TRBJ2-5|-|-
CASGLGVGRAKKTQYF
TGTGCCAGCGGGCTAGGGGTGGGCCGGGCCAAAAAGACCCAGTACTTC
>TRBV7-6|TRBJ2-3|-|-
CASSLAVGGGGGDTQYF
TGTGCCAGCAGCTTGGCGGTGGGGGGGGGGGGCGGGGATACCCAGTATTTT
>TRBV6-1|TRBJ2-7|-|medium-sized
CASSRDMGYEQYF
TGTGCCAGCAGTCGCGATATGGGCTACGAGCAGTACTTC
>TRBV7-2|TRBJ2-2|-|few
CASSLFGELFF
TGTGCCAGCAGCTTATTTGGGGAGCTGTTTTTT
>TRBV10-1|TRBJ2-7|TRBD2|medium-sized
CASSDTSGREEQYF
TGCGCCAGCAGTGACACTAGCGGGAGGGAAGAGCAGTACTTC
>TRBV12-3/TRBV12-4|TRBJ2-7|-|-
CASSLGRSYEQYF
TGTGCCAGCAGTTTGGGCAGGTCCTACGAGCAGTACTTC
>TRBV6-1|TRBJ2-5|-|-
CASTGGGGRGTETQYF
TGTGCCAGCACGGGGGGAGGGGGTCGTGGCACAGAGACCCAGTACTTC
>TRBV11-2|TRBJ2-3|-|-
CASSQIDTQYF
TGTGCCAGCAGCCAGATTGATACGCAGTATTTT
>TRBV6-5|TRBJ2-3|-|-
CASSYGSLMADAQYF
TGTGCCAGCAGTTACGGGTCCCTAATGGCAGATGCGCAGTATTTT
>TRBV6-1|TRBJ2-7|-|many
CASSIDTRRTAYEQYF
TGTGCCAGCAGTATTGATACCCGCAGGACCGCCTACGAGCAGTACTTC
>TRBV6-5|TRBJ2-5|TRBD1|-
CASSYSQGQETQYF
TGTGCCAGCAGTTACTCACAGGGACAGGAGACCCAGTACTTC
>TRBV11-2|TRBJ2-3|TRBD2|-
CASSLGGAGGTDTQYF
TGTGCCAGCAGCTTAGGAGGCGCGGGGGGGACAGATACGCAGTATTTT
>TRBV6-2/TRBV6-3|TRBJ2-3|-|-
CASSYSPFRLPADTLYF
TGTGCCAGCAGTTACTCCCCCTTTAGACTTCCCGCAGATACGCTGTATTTT
>TRBV6-1|TRBJ2-3|TRBD2|medium-sized
CASSGLWGREDTQYF
TGTGCCAGCAGTGGACTATGGGGGAGGGAGGATACGCAGTATTTT
>TRBV20-1|TRBJ2-1|-|-
CSAGGFGKATYNEQFF
TGCAGTGCTGGGGGTTTCGGGAAAGCAACCTACAATGAGCAGTTCTTC
>TRBV5-1|TRBJ2-2|-|many
CASSEQYTGELFF
TGCGCCAGCAGCGAACAGTACACCGGGGAGCTGTTTTTT
>TRBV24-1|TRBJ1-3|-|few
CATSGGNTIYF
TGTGCCACCTCGGGGGGAAACACCATATATTTT
>TRBV12-3/TRBV12-4|TRBJ1-1|-|-
CASSLKGNTEAFF
TGTGCCAGCAGTCTCAAAGGGAACACTGAAGCTTTCTTT
>TRBV4-1|TRBJ2-7|-|few
CASSQTGEEQYF
TGCGCCAGCAGCCAAACGGGGGAAGAGCAGTACTTC
>TRBV6-5|TRBJ2-7|TRBD2|few
CASSWGGYEQYF
TGTGCCAGCAGTTGGGGGGGTTACGAGCAGTACTTC
>TRBV6-1|TRBJ2-3|TRBD2|many
CASSEAGGGMGTDTQYF
TGTGCCAGCAGTGAAGCCGGCGGGGGAATGGGAACAGATACGCAGTATTTT
>TRBV7-6|TRBJ2-3|-|-
CASSLGAWVKSAQYF
TGTGCCAGCAGCTTAGGGGCTTGGGTTAAATCTGCGCAGTATTTC
>TRBV7-2|TRBJ2-2|-|-
CASSLVRNTGELFF
TGTGCCAGCAGCTTAGTCAGAAACACCGGGGAGCTGTTTTTT
>TRBV6-1|TRBJ2-7|-|-
CASNIETVSNDAQYF
TGTGCCAGCAACATAGAGACTGTGAGCAACGATGCGCAGTACTTC
>TRBV6-1|TRBJ2-7|TRBD2|many
CASREGLAGVGEQYF
TGTGCCAGCAGGGAGGGACTAGCGGGAGTCGGTGAGCAGTACTTC
>TRBV4-1|TRBJ1-2|-|few
CASSQEVGVHYGYTF
TGCGCCAGCAGCCAAGAAGTGGGGGTACACTATGGCTACACCTTC
>TRBV15|TRBJ2-6|-|-
CATSGGRQGSLSGANVLTF
TGTGCCACCAGTGGGGGGAGGCAGGGTTCCTTATCTGGGGCCAACGTCCTGACTTTC
>TRBV7-2|TRBJ2-3|TRBD1|medium-sized
CASSTRQGRGFTDTQYF
TGTGCCAGCAGCACCCGACAGGGACGGGGATTCACAGATACGCAGTATTTT
>TRBV10-2|TRBJ2-5|-|-
CASSGGRYRQETQYF
TGCGCCAGCAGTGGCGGCCGTTACAGGCAAGAGACCCAGTACTTC
>TRBV24-1|TRBJ2-1|-|few
CATSDLPSGSSPYNEQFF
TGTGCCACCAGTGATTTGCCTTCCGGATCTTCCCCTTACAATGAGCAGTTCTTC
>TRBV10-3|TRBJ1-4|-|-
CATRGTSEKLFF
TGTGCCACAAGGGGAACCAGTGAAAAACTGTTTTTT
>TRBV12-3/TRBV12-4|TRBJ2-1|TRBD2|-
CASSNPGLGRFGEQFF
TGTGCCAGCAGTAACCCGGGACTAGGGCGATTCGGGGAGCAGTTTTTC
>TRBV7-2|TRBJ2-1|TRBD2|-
CASSPVAGGGQFF
TGTGCCAGCAGTCCAGTGGCTGGCGGGGGGCAGTTCTTC
>TRBV6-5|TRBJ2-1|TRBD2|few
CASSYGLAETYNEQFF
TGTGCCAGCAGTTACGGACTAGCGGAGACCTACAATGAGCAGTTCTTC
>TRBV6-1|TRBJ2-7|-|many
CASSVGGLSYEQYF
TGTGCCAGCAGCGTCGGAGGGCTCTCCTACGAGCAGTACTTC
>TRBV6-1|TRBJ1-2|-|-
CASSDTPGRTLYGYTF
TGTGCCAGCAGCGACACCCCTGGACGGACCCTGTATGGCTACACCTTC